The 28 T cell receptor beta chains given below trace back to one sample, sequenced in a study of blood T cell repertoires in COVID-19. Generated by immunoSEQ multiplex PCR, the TCRdb table keeps only in-frame clones and is missing some. The table lists approximately 120,000 clones, almost 85% of them singletons. Sample: peripheral blood. These receptors originate from a human donor in a cohort sampled during active COVID-19.

This chain connects TRBV6-5 to TRBJ1-1; no reliable D call. The V and J ends lost 7 bases and 1 base respectively, with 10 bases between them. CDR1 is MNHEY, CDR2 SVGAGI, per germline. This CDR3 is 13 amino acids long. The CDR3 nucleotides are TGTGCCAGCAATCTAGCAGAGAACACTGAAGCTTTCTTT. This gives the protein CASNLAENTEAFF.

This clone ranks as medium-sized. The V call is TRBV6-5, the J call TRBJ1-2, with a possible D match to TRBD1 (5 bases). Germline CDR1 and CDR2: MNHEY and SVGAGI. CDR3 length: 11 amino acids. Trimming removed 8 bases at V and 6 bases at J, with 10 bases between. In DNA, the CDR3 is TGTGCCAGCGGAAGGGGAAATGGCTACACCTTC. Encoded protein: CASGRGNGYTF.

The V and J genes are TRBV7-6 and TRBJ1-6; D is perhaps TRBD1 (5 bases). CDR1 is SGHVS, CDR2 FNYEAQ, per germline. The CDR3 spans 14 residues. The V end lost 3 bases, the J end lost 14 bases, and 17 bases lay between the germline ends. CDR3 nucleotides: TGTGCCAGCAGCTTCTATCCACAGGACGCGACCCTCCACTTT. Translated: CASSFYPQDATLHF.

The genes are TRBV27 and TRBJ1-1; weak D call: TRBD1 (5 bases). V was clipped by 4 bases and J by 3 bases, with 9 bases between them. Per the germline V gene, CDR1 is MNHEY and CDR2 is SMNVEV (reference sequence). CDR3 length: 13 residues. DNA of the CDR3: TGTGCCAGCAGTTCCCCAGGGCACACTGAAGCTTTCTTT. Protein sequence: CASSSPGHTEAFF.

The chain recombines TRBV6-6 with TRBJ1-5, with TRBD1 as a possible D gene (6 bases). Germline CDR1 MNHNY, CDR2 SVGAGI (reference sequence). V lost 6 bases and J lost 4, with 22 bases in between. The length of the CDR3 is 17 residues. CDR3 sequence: CASSRNLQGFGNQPQHF. As DNA, the CDR3 is TGTGCCAGCAGCCGAAATCTACAGGGTTTTGGGAATCAGCCCCAGCATTTT.

The chain links TRBV6-2 or TRBV6-3 to TRBJ2-3; D gene unclear. V lost 4 bases and J lost 1, with 9 bases in between. The germline CDR1 and CDR2 sequences are MNHEY and SVGEGT. CDR3 length: 14 residues. The CDR3 reads CASSLASGTDTQYF. In DNA, the CDR3 is TGTGCCAGCAGTTTAGCATCCGGCACAGATACGCAGTATTTT.

The chain recombines TRBV3-1 (or the pseudogene TRBV3-2) with TRBJ1-2; 7 bases are shared with TRBD1. The ends lost 5 bases at V and 5 bases at J; junction bases unmatched: 20. This CDR3 spans 18 amino acids. The germline V gene encodes CDR1 LGHDT and CDR2 YNNKEL (reference sequence). CDR3 sequence (DNA): TGTGCCAGCAGCTCACGATTGAGGGGGCAGGCCGCACCTTATGGCTACACCTTC. Its protein is CASSSRLRGQAAPYGYTF.

The V gene is TRBV7-2, the J gene TRBJ2-1, with 13 bases that match TRBD2. V lost 1 base and J lost 12; bases outside the gene matches: 9. The CDR3 is 16 residues long. The germline CDR1 and CDR2 sequences are SGHTA and FQGNSA. CDR3 DNA: TGTGCCAGCAGCTTAGGAGGGACTAGCGGGGTTATGAGGCAGTTCTTC. This encodes CASSLGGTSGVMRQFF.

In regard to this clone: The sample carries other DNA sequences with the same CDR3. The gene calls are TRBV6-1 and TRBJ1-2, with TRBD1 as a possible D gene (5 bases). The CDR3 extends over 14 amino acids. Germline loops: CDR1 MNHNS, CDR2 SASEGT. The V and J ends lost 1 base and 8 bases respectively, with 14 bases between them. CDR3 sequence (DNA): TGTGCCAGCAGTGAAGAGCGGGGGGTGGGGGGCTACACCTTC. Amino acids: CASSEERGVGGYTF.

This clone has more than one count but fewer than ten. V usage is TRBV7-9 and J usage is TRBJ1-1; D unclear. The germline V gene encodes CDR1 SEHNR and CDR2 FQNEAQ (reference sequence). The CDR3 runs to 13 residues. V lost 5 bases and J 7 bases, leaving 14 bases between the germline ends. This CDR3 reads CASSAHGSGEAFF. The CDR3 coding sequence is TGTGCCAGCAGCGCCCACGGGAGTGGTGAAGCTTTCTTT.

This clone was found once. This chain connects TRBV3-1 (or the pseudogene TRBV3-2) to TRBJ1-6; D remains ambiguous. Trimming removed 1 base at V and 6 bases at J, with 13 bases between. This CDR3 spans 16 amino acids. Germline V gene lookup returns CDR1 LGHDT and CDR2 YNNKEL (reference sequence). The CDR3 loop reads CASSQGVGQPNSPLHF. DNA for the CDR3: TGTGCCAGCAGCCAAGGTGTGGGCCAGCCTAATTCACCCCTCCACTTT.

Comment on this clone: A much larger clone lies one base from this, so it may be a read error. This chain links TRBV6-6 with TRBJ1-3; 8 bases align to TRBD1. CDR1 and CDR2 from the germline V gene are MNHNY and SVGAGI (reference sequence). J lost 3 bases, V lost 6 bases, and 10 bases had no gene match. The CDR3 runs to 16 residues. The chain's CDR3 is CASSVGQGRVGNTIYF. For the CDR3, the DNA is TGTGCCAGCAGCGTCGGACAGGGCCGAGTTGGAAACACCATATATTTT.

The chain recombines TRBV7-2 with TRBJ2-7; D may be TRBD1 (6 bases). The CDR3 sequence is 14 residues long. Germline CDR1 is SGHTA and CDR2 is FQGNSA. V was clipped by 5 bases and J by 2 bases, with 13 bases between them. The CDR3 here is CASSIQGSAYEQYF. The CDR3, as DNA: TGTGCCAGCAGCATTCAGGGGTCCGCCTACGAGCAGTACTTC.

J is TRBJ2-3 and V is TRBV27, with 11 bases that match TRBD2. J gave up 0 bases and V 3 bases, and 5 bases lay outside the gene matches. The CDR3 length is 17 residues. Germline V CDR1 and CDR2: MNHEY, SMNVEV (reference sequence). The CDR3 DNA reads TGTGCCAGCAGTTTTTCTAGCGGGGGGATCAGCACAGATACGCAGTATTTT. Its protein product is CASSFSSGGISTDTQYF.

This clone occurred a few times. This chain uses TRBV3-1 (or the pseudogene TRBV3-2) with TRBJ2-1, with 10 bases matching TRBD2. CDR3 length: 16 residues. The V and J ends lost 0 bases and 2 bases, in that order; junction bases with no gene match: 1. Looked up from germline, CDR1 is LGHDT and CDR2 is YNNKEL (reference sequence). As DNA, the CDR3 is TGTGCCAGCAGCCAAGATCTAGCGGGGGCCTACAATGAGCAGTTCTTC. Protein sequence: CASSQDLAGAYNEQFF.

Written as DNA, the CDR3 is TGTGCCAGCACCTCCTCCCCCCCTATTCGGTACACCTTC. It specifies CASTSSPPIRYTF. This chain links TRBV6-5 with TRBJ1-2; no definite D call. Germline CDR1 MNHEY, CDR2 SVGAGI. CDR3 length equals 13 residues. The V end was cut by 7 bases, the J end by 11 bases, with 20 bases between.

The chain recombines TRBV6-1 with TRBJ1-6, with D maybe TRBD1 (6 bases). V was shortened by 1 base and J by 7 bases, with 11 bases between the two germline ends. This CDR3 region has 15 residues. Germline V gives CDR1 MNHNS, CDR2 SASEGT. The CDR3 loop is CASSEVGQSNSPLHF. For the CDR3, the DNA is TGTGCCAGCAGTGAAGTAGGACAGTCAAATTCACCCCTCCACTTT.

The J gene is TRBJ2-7, the V gene TRBV7-6, with 10 bases identical to TRBD2. There are 14 residues in the CDR3. Losses at the gene ends were 1 base for V and 7 bases for J; bases not matched to a gene: 4. Germline V gene data show CDR1 as SGHVS and CDR2 as FNYEAQ. The CDR3 nucleotides read TGTGCCAGCAGCTTAGAACTAGCGGGGAGGGAGCAGTACTTC. The encoded protein is CASSLELAGREQYF.

The chain employs TRBV19 and TRBJ1-4; D is possibly TRBD1 (6 bases). Germline V gene lookup returns CDR1 LNHDA and CDR2 SQIVND (reference sequence). CDR3 length: 15 residues. V lost 2 bases and J 5 bases, leaving 12 bases between the germline ends. Here the CDR3 reads CASSIRQAVNEKLFF. CDR3 in DNA: TGTGCCAGTAGTATACGACAGGCGGTGAATGAAAAACTGTTTTTT.

The chain is built from TRBV5-6 and TRBJ2-5; 10 bases line up with TRBD2. The CDR3 extends over 16 amino acids. J lost 5 bases, V lost 0 bases, and 7 bases had no gene match. Germline CDR1 and CDR2: SGHDT and YYEEEE. The CDR3 spells CASSLGASGGSETQYF. The CDR3 bases are TGTGCCAGCAGCTTGGGAGCTAGCGGGGGATCGGAGACCCAGTACTTC.

The chain employs TRBV5-4 and TRBJ2-3; 10 nucleotides agree with TRBD2. V lost 1 base, J lost 1 base, and 15 bases stayed unmatched. CDR1 is SGHNT and CDR2 is YYREEE in the germline V gene (reference sequence). The CDR3 is 20 amino acids. CDR3 loop: CASSLIGSSGGLSRTDTQYF. The CDR3 coding sequence is TGTGCCAGCAGCTTGATCGGCTCTAGCGGGGGTCTCTCCCGCACAGATACGCAGTATTTT.

The chain couples TRBV10-2 to TRBJ2-4; possible D gene TRBD2, 5 bases. The CDR3 covers 13 residues. The germline V gene encodes CDR1 WSHSY and CDR2 SAAADI. V lost 6 bases and J lost 9, with 15 bases in between. The DNA for the CDR3 is TGCGCCAGCAGCGGGGTAGGATCTACCATTCAGTACTTC. It encodes CASSGVGSTIQYF.

The chain joins TRBV2 to TRBJ1-1; no clear D. The CDR3 has 14 residues. The germline CDR1 and CDR2 sequences are SNHLY and FYNNEI. V lost 4 bases and J lost 0, with 9 bases in between. CDR3 nucleotides: TGTGCCAGCAGTGTAAAACAGATGAACACTGAAGCTTTCTTT. Protein: CASSVKQMNTEAFF.

V is TRBV29-1 and J is TRBJ2-2; TRBD2 is a possible D gene (5 bases). The CDR3 consists of 13 residues. V was pared by 3 bases and J by 4 bases, with 9 bases between. Germline CDR1 is SQVTM and CDR2 is ANQGSEA. This chain's CDR3 is CSVDFRGTGELFF. The CDR3 DNA sequence: TGCAGCGTTGATTTCCGGGGCACCGGGGAGCTGTTTTTT.

Written as DNA, the CDR3 is TGTGCCAGCAGCCTAACAGGACAACCATCCTACGAGCAGTACTTC. Amino acid sequence: CASSLTGQPSYEQYF. The chain carries TRBV7-9 and TRBJ2-7; maybe TRBD1 (5 bases). Trimming removed 5 bases at V and 1 base at J, with 15 bases between. Germline CDR1 SEHNR, CDR2 FQNEAQ (reference sequence). This CDR3 region has 15 residues.

The gene calls are TRBV30 and TRBJ2-5; D ambiguous. Germline lookup yields CDR1 GTSNPN and CDR2 SVGIG (reference sequence). Deletions cut 2 bases from V and 3 bases from J, with 10 bases between. This CDR3 spans 13 amino acids. The CDR3 reads CAWSRALEETQYF. The CDR3 coding sequence is TGTGCCTGGAGTCGCGCCTTAGAAGAGACCCAGTACTTC.

This clone occurred once. The J gene is TRBJ2-7, the V gene TRBV5-6, with unresolved D. From germline, CDR1 is SGHDT and CDR2 YYEEEE. V shed 1 base and J shed 1 base, with 6 bases lying between them. This CDR3 has 13 amino acids. CDR3 sequence reads: CASSLSVSYEQYF. Written as DNA, the CDR3 is TGTGCCAGCAGCTTGTCAGTTTCCTACGAGCAGTACTTC.

The chain uses TRBV10-3 and TRBJ2-7, with 9 bases lining up with TRBD1. This CDR3 region has 16 residues. The J segment lost 1 base and the V segment lost 3 bases, leaving 7 bases of the junction unmatched. CDR1 and CDR2 (germline): ENHRY, SYGVKD. This chain's CDR3 is CAISDLGTGKSYEQYF. The DNA for the CDR3 is TGTGCCATCAGTGACCTTGGGACAGGGAAATCCTACGAGCAGTACTTC.